Reported below is one TCR beta chain. Antigen specificity is unknown. This entry belongs to a study of cytomegalovirus exposure and HLA in healthy donors. Study-level findings and limits: There were a few CMV-associated chains whose specificity for CMV antigens was confirmed in vitro. In a later analysis, HLA-associated TCR beta chains were more clonally expanded than equally common others. Productive status was seen about 87% or about 30% of the time for most TCR beta V segments in an earlier analysis. Some V segments (TRBV6-2 and TRBV6-3 among them) were excluded as indistinguishable.

The ends lost 3 bases at V and 8 bases at J; junction bases unmatched: 6. Per germline, CDR1 SGDLS and CDR2 YYNGEE. This CDR3 contains 14 residues. Primers: 60 Vbeta forward and 13 Jbeta reverse. The method was immunoSEQ multiplex PCR; TCRdb's version includes in-frame clones alone and lacks a portion of them. The profile covers under 200,000 clones, with roughly 84% appearing a single time and less than 2% taken by the ten largest. The sample consisted of PBMCs. This clonotype was sampled from a man between 18 and 35 years old in good health and CMV-seronegative. V usage is TRBV9 and J usage is TRBJ2-4; TRBD1 agrees at 9 bases. CDR3 in amino acids: CASSGGTGYDIQYF. CDR3 coding DNA: TGTGCCAGCAGCGGGGGGACAGGGTACGACATTCAGTACTTC.